This TCR beta chain was obtained from a study of tumor-infiltrating lymphocytes in primary liver carcinoma. Study in general: Surgeons treated the primary liver carcinoma of the patients by surgical resection.

With a constant-region primer, TCR beta cDNA was made from 400 to 550 ng of total RNA. For TCR beta, libraries were produced by three nested multiplex PCR rounds using slightly modified ARM-PCR. A C-beta reverse primer and TRBV1-TRBV30 forward primers served in each of the first two PCR rounds, at roughly 10 cycles apiece. TCRdb independently ran MiXCR on the multiplex PCR reads; one entry per CDR3 protein. This table holds 300,000 to 350,000 distinct CDR3 sequences, around 60% found once. Study-level findings and limits: Unsorted bulk sampling ruled out any CD4+ versus CD8+ repertoire comparison. Tumor-blood pairs (like tumor-adjacent pairs) overlapped less than tumor region pairs did.

Blood RNA came from unsorted whole blood; germline DNA was also extracted. The sample holds many counts of this clonotype. Its cognate antigen is unknown. CDR3 length equals 13 residues. CDR1 and CDR2 from the germline V gene are MNHEY and SVGEGT. V was pared by 6 bases and J by 5 bases, with 4 bases of the junction left unmatched. This clonotype was obtained from a man in his forties with primary liver carcinoma and hepatitis B virus infection. The sequenced material came from peripheral blood. The gene calls are TRBV6-2 or TRBV6-3 and TRBJ2-1; 7 bases match TRBD2. The CDR3 DNA reads as TGTGCCAGCAGGCACCTAGCGGACAATGAGCAGTTCTTC. The encoded protein is CASRHLADNEQFF.